The 14 T cell receptor beta chains in this list originate from one sample, sequenced in a study of T cell responses to AZD1222 COVID-19 vaccine. Clones were sequenced by immunoSEQ multiplex PCR, and TCRdb holds only the in-frame ones, with some missing. The sample holds roughly 180,000 clones, approximately 86% seen once. Sequences were derived from peripheral blood, sampled on day 0 of AZD1222 vaccination. These receptors came from an adult in good health.

This clone has just a few counts. The chain carries TRBV4-1 and TRBJ1-1, with D possibly matching TRBD1 (6 bases). Trimming stripped 4 bases from V and 0 bases from J, with 9 bases between. Germline assignment: CDR1 MGHRA and CDR2 YSYEKL. CDR3 length: 14 residues. The CDR3 loop reads CASSPRGLNTEAFF. CDR3 sequence (DNA): TGCGCCAGCAGCCCCAGGGGATTGAACACTGAAGCTTTCTTT.

The V gene is TRBV27, the J gene TRBJ2-1; perhaps D is TRBD1 or TRBD2 (6 bases each). Looked up from germline, CDR1 is MNHEY and CDR2 is SMNVEV (reference sequence). The CDR3 covers 13 residues. Trimming cost V 6 bases and J 6 bases, with 12 bases left between them. In DNA, the CDR3 is TGTGCCAGCAGCCGACTAGGGGGCAATGAGCAGTTCTTC. Its translation is CASSRLGGNEQFF.

V is TRBV5-1 and J is TRBJ1-6, with D hard to call. This CDR3 region has 15 residues. The V end lost 0 bases, the J end lost 8 bases, and 12 bases lay between the germline ends. CDR1 SGHRS and CDR2 YFSETQ come from the germline V gene. The CDR3 is CASSLALPEYSPLHF. CDR3 nucleotides: TGCGCCAGCAGCTTGGCCCTCCCCGAGTATTCACCCCTCCACTTT.

The chain is built from TRBV5-5 and TRBJ1-2; 8 bases match TRBD1. Unmatched junction bases numbered 19, after V lost 3 bases and J lost 3 bases. Germline CDR1 SGHKS, CDR2 YYEKEE (reference sequence). This CDR3 spans 19 amino acids. The DNA of the CDR3 is TGTGCCAGCAGCTCGAATGGACAGGGACAACCCGTGGGGTACTATGGCTACACCTTC. Encoded protein: CASSSNGQGQPVGYYGYTF.

This clone was seen more than once but under ten times. The gene calls are TRBV7-3 and TRBJ1-1, with D hard to call. The CDR3 spans 13 residues. Germline assignment: CDR1 SGHTA and CDR2 FQGTGA. V was trimmed by 4 bases and J by 0 bases, leaving 6 bases between them. The CDR3 region has the DNA TGTGCCAGCAGCTCCTTCATGAACACTGAAGCTTTCTTT. This gives the protein CASSSFMNTEAFF. Based on the CDR3 plus reference TRBV7-3 and TRBJ1-1, the full variable domain is GAGVSQTPSNKVTEKGKYVELRCDPISGHTALYWYRQSLGQGPEFLIYFQGTGAADDSGLPNDRFFAVRPEGSVSTLKIQRTERGDSAVYLCASSSFMNTEAFFGQGTRLTVV.

This sequence joins TRBV3-1 (or the pseudogene TRBV3-2) and TRBJ1-1, with TRBD1 as a possible D gene (6 bases). The CDR3 covers 13 residues. V dropped 5 bases and J dropped 10 bases, with 17 bases sitting between them. Germline V gene sequence: CDR1 LGHDT, CDR2 YNNKEL (reference sequence). The CDR3 spells CASSSGVPPGAFF. The CDR3 DNA is TGTGCCAGCAGCTCAGGGGTTCCTCCGGGAGCTTTCTTT.

The J gene is TRBJ1-1, the V gene TRBV29-1; 8 bases are shared with TRBD1. The germline V gene encodes CDR1 SQVTM and CDR2 ANQGSEA. With V trimmed by 7 bases and J by 3 bases, 7 bases remained unmatched. CDR3 length equals 13 residues. For the CDR3, the DNA is TGCAGCGCCGGGACAGGCCTGTACACTGAAGCTTTCTTT. As protein: CSAGTGLYTEAFF.

The chain links TRBV9 to TRBJ1-2; a possible D gene is TRBD1 (5 bases). Germline V lookup: CDR1 SGDLS, CDR2 YYNGEE. The CDR3 totals 13 residues. V lost 3 bases, J lost 3 bases, and 9 bases lay in between. Here the CDR3 DNA reads TGTGCCAGCAGCGCGGACACCTACTATGGCTACACCTTC. Residues: CASSADTYYGYTF.

The rearrangement links TRBV2 to TRBJ2-1, with 11 nucleotides matching TRBD1. Germline loops: CDR1 SNHLY, CDR2 FYNNEI. CDR3 length: 15 amino acids. After removal of 4 bases from V and 9 bases from J, the junction contained 8 bases not matched to a gene. This chain's CDR3 is CASSGGRTGGFEQFF. As DNA, the CDR3 is TGTGCCAGCAGTGGAGGCCGGACAGGGGGCTTTGAGCAGTTCTTC.

The chain joins TRBV6-5 to TRBJ1-2, with TRBD1 matching over 7 bases. The ends lost 6 bases at V and 8 bases at J; junction bases unmatched: 9. Germline V gives CDR1 MNHEY, CDR2 SVGAGI. This CDR3 has 13 amino acids. The CDR3 reads CASSWDSRGGYTF. The CDR3 nucleotides are TGTGCCAGCAGCTGGGACAGCCGGGGAGGCTACACCTTC.

The rearrangement joins TRBV7-6 to TRBJ2-7; D perhaps matches TRBD1 (6 bases). The germline gives CDR1 SGHVS, CDR2 FNYEAQ. This CDR3 contains 14 residues. Trimming shortened V by 6 bases and J by 0 bases, and 12 bases separated the two germline ends. Here the CDR3 DNA reads TGTGCCAGCAGACCTAGGACAGCCTCCTACGAGCAGTACTTC. It is translated as CASRPRTASYEQYF.

This clone appeared a single time. CDR3 DNA sequence: TGTGCCACCAGTGATAGTGGGACAGCCTATGGCTACACCTTC. Protein sequence: CATSDSGTAYGYTF. The chain links TRBV24-1 to TRBJ1-2; 7 bases align to TRBD1. V shed 3 bases and J 4 bases; nucleotides not matched to a gene: 4. The CDR3 extends over 14 amino acids. Germline-derived CDR1 and CDR2 are KGHDR and SFDVKD.

The chain joins TRBV3-1 (or the pseudogene TRBV3-2) to TRBJ1-5, with D unresolved. CDR1 and CDR2 (germline): LGHDT, YNNKEL (reference sequence). Trimming removed 0 bases at V and 7 bases at J, with 7 bases between. The CDR3 loop spans 13 amino acids. The CDR3 region is CASSQDQIQPQHF. In DNA form, the CDR3 reads TGTGCCAGCAGCCAAGATCAAATCCAGCCCCAGCATTTT.

This clone was found once. The chain couples TRBV11-3 to TRBJ2-1; TRBD2 matches at 9 bases. Germline V gene data show CDR1 as SGHNT and CDR2 as YENEEA. The CDR3 length is 15 residues. The V gene end was trimmed by 3 bases and the J gene end by 7 bases; junction bases not matched to a gene: 7. For the CDR3, the DNA is TGTGCCAGCAGCTTTGAGGCGGGAGGGGGAAATGAGCAGTTCTTC. Translated, it gives CASSFEAGGGNEQFF.